These 16 T cell receptor beta chains were sequenced from one sample in a study of T cell responses to AZD1222 COVID-19 vaccine. Repertoires were generated with immunoSEQ multiplex PCR, while TCRdb's copy carries only in-frame clones and drops some. The sample consists of about 180,000 clones, 80% to 90% of them appearing once. The material sequenced was peripheral blood, taken 28 days after the second AZD1222 dose. These receptors all come from an adult who received the AZD1222 COVID-19 vaccine.

The genes are TRBV4-2 and TRBJ2-7; D might be TRBD2 (6 bases). Germline loops: CDR1 LGHNA, CDR2 YNFKEQ. Trimming removed 5 bases at V and 0 bases at J, with 14 bases between. This CDR3 has 15 residues. Here the CDR3 DNA reads TGTGCCAGCAGCTCCCTCGGGGGAGACTCCTACGAGCAGTACTTC. It yields the protein CASSSLGGDSYEQYF.

The chain uses TRBV6-6 and TRBJ2-7; the match to TRBD2 covers 14 bases. Germline V gene lookup returns CDR1 MNHNY and CDR2 SVGAGI (reference sequence). This CDR3 has 18 amino acids. J was trimmed by 0 bases and V by 5 bases; bases with no gene match: 9. The chain's CDR3 is CASSRTGTSGGISYEQYF. The DNA for the CDR3 is TGTGCCAGCAGTCGAACCGGGACTAGCGGGGGAATCTCCTACGAGCAGTACTTC.

This clone showed up just a few times. The chain carries TRBV7-9 and TRBJ2-2; D remains unclear. Germline V gives CDR1 SEHNR, CDR2 FQNEAQ (reference sequence). Trimming left V 4 bases short and J 7 bases short, with 7 bases between. The CDR3 is 12 amino acids. The CDR3 nucleotides are TGTGCCAGCAGCTACAGCATCGGGGAGCTGTTTTTT. It encodes CASSYSIGELFF.

Points on this clone: The sample carries other DNA sequences with the same CDR3. V usage is TRBV9 and J usage is TRBJ2-1; D might be TRBD1 (6 bases). Trimming stripped 1 base from V and 0 bases from J, with 8 bases between. CDR3 size: 15 residues. CDR1 SGDLS and CDR2 YYNGEE come from the germline V gene. The CDR3 loop is CASSVRDISYNEQFF. The CDR3 DNA follows: TGTGCCAGCAGCGTAAGGGACATCTCCTACAATGAGCAGTTCTTC.

The genes are TRBV18 and TRBJ1-2; 9 bases align to TRBD1. J lost 4 bases, V lost 10 bases, and 4 bases had no gene match. The CDR3 runs 12 residues. Germline V gene data show CDR1 as KGHSH and CDR2 as LQKENI. DNA for the CDR3: TGTGCCACGGGGGACAGGGTCTATGGCTACACCTTC. Protein sequence: CATGDRVYGYTF.

This clone was counted a single time. V usage is TRBV5-1 and J usage is TRBJ1-3; D might be TRBD1 (5 bases). V gave up 4 bases and J gave up 0 bases, with 8 bases separating them. This CDR3 region has 14 residues. CDR1 is SGHRS, CDR2 YFSETQ, per germline. The CDR3 reads CASSPDNSGNTIYF. CDR3 nucleotides: TGCGCCAGCAGCCCGGACAACTCTGGAAACACCATATATTTT.

This clone was seen only a few times. In nucleotides, the CDR3 is TGTGCCAGCAGCTTAGGGGGGGACTCTACCTACAATGAGCAGTTCTTC. Residues: CASSLGGDSTYNEQFF. The V gene is TRBV11-3, the J gene TRBJ2-1, with a weak D call TRBD2 (6 bases). V lost 1 base, J lost 2 bases, and 12 bases lay in between. The CDR3 sequence is 16 residues long. Germline-derived CDR1 and CDR2 are SGHNT and YENEEA.

The chain has TRBV15 and TRBJ1-2, with D unresolved. Trimming stripped 0 bases from V and 2 bases from J, with 10 bases between. The CDR3 runs to 15 residues. Germline assignment: CDR1 LNHNV and CDR2 YYDKDF (reference sequence). In nucleotides, the CDR3 is TGTGCCACCAGCAGAGATGCCCAGGAGAACTATGGCTACACCTTC. Its translation is CATSRDAQENYGYTF. The whole variable domain, filled in from reference TRBV15 and TRBJ1-2, reads DAMVIQNPRYQVTQFGKPVTLSCSQTLNHNVMYWYQQKSSQAPKLLFHYYDKDFNNEADTPDNFQSRRPNTSFCFLDIRSPGLGDTAMYLCATSRDAQENYGYTFGSGTRLTVV.

The chain links TRBV28 to TRBJ2-2; perhaps D is TRBD1 or TRBD2 (6 bases each). The CDR3 runs 14 residues. Germline V gene lookup returns CDR1 MDHEN and CDR2 SYDVKM. With 6 bases removed from V and 0 bases from J, the gap between germline ends came to 8 bases. The CDR3 sequence: CASSGGANTGELFF. The CDR3, as DNA: TGTGCCAGCAGCGGGGGCGCGAACACCGGGGAGCTGTTTTTT.

The J gene is TRBJ1-2, the V gene TRBV2; TRBD1 matches 9 bases. J lost 8 bases, V lost 5 bases, and 12 bases had no gene match. Per the germline V gene, CDR1 is SNHLY and CDR2 is FYNNEI. This CDR3 has 15 residues. CDR3 DNA sequence: TGTGCCAGCAGTCAGTCCCGGGACAGGGTCGACGGCTACACCTTC. Translation gives CASSQSRDRVDGYTF.

This clone appeared a few times. This chain joins TRBV4-3 and TRBJ2-7; 9 positions match TRBD2. Germline CDR1 is LGHNA and CDR2 is YSLEER. The CDR3 runs to 15 residues. Germline trimming cut 0 bases from V and 4 bases from J; bases unmatched to any gene: 4. The chain's CDR3 is CASSQDLLAGYEQYF. The CDR3, as DNA: TGCGCCAGCAGCCAAGATCTCCTAGCGGGGTACGAGCAGTACTTC.

The chain is built from TRBV4-2 and TRBJ2-1, with D uncertain. This CDR3 region has 15 residues. The V end lost 1 base, the J end lost 0 bases, and 7 bases lay between the germline ends. Germline V gene data show CDR1 as LGHNA and CDR2 as YNFKEQ. Here the CDR3 reads CASSQVQSSYNEQFF. Here the CDR3 DNA reads TGTGCCAGCAGCCAAGTACAGAGCTCCTACAATGAGCAGTTCTTC.

The chain employs TRBV15 and TRBJ1-6; D ambiguous. V shed 0 bases and J shed 6 bases, with 18 bases lying between them. CDR3 length equals 18 residues. The V gene's germline CDR1 is LNHNV and CDR2 YYDKDF (reference sequence). In nucleotides, the CDR3 is TGTGCCACCAGCAGAGATCTGGGAGGAGCAGAGTTTAATTCACCCCTCCACTTT. This gives the protein CATSRDLGGAEFNSPLHF.

This clone was counted a few times. This chain uses TRBV25-1 with TRBJ1-1; TRBD1 agrees at 9 bases. The junction had 8 bases not matched to a gene; V was cut back by 6 bases and J by 3 bases. Germline values: CDR1 MGHDK, CDR2 SYGVNS. This CDR3 is 15 amino acids long. The CDR3 DNA sequence: TGTGCCAGCAGCCCCTACAGGGGGCGCGACACTGAAGCTTTCTTT. Protein: CASSPYRGRDTEAFF.

Comments on this clone: Germline is not matched at one junction end, which may reflect a read error. The genes are TRBV11-2 and TRBJ1-4; a possible D gene is TRBD1 (5 bases). CDR3 length equals 15 residues. CDR1 and CDR2 from the germline V gene are SGHAT and FQNNGV. CDR3: CASSLGGRGERKVAF. The CDR3 nucleotides read TGTGCCAGCAGCTTAGGGGGCAGAGGGGAGCGGAAGGTAGCATTT.

This clone occurred once. The J gene is TRBJ1-1, the V gene TRBV2; TRBD1 matches 8 bases. The CDR3 spans 13 residues. V shed 7 bases, J shed 1 base, and the junction held 2 bases outside the gene matches. In germline, CDR1 is SNHLY, CDR2 FYNNEI. The CDR3: CASKGQGNTEAFF. The DNA of the CDR3 is TGTGCCAGCAAAGGACAGGGGAACACTGAAGCTTTCTTT.